One T cell receptor (beta chain) is described in this entry. Antigen unknown. The data originate from a study of cytomegalovirus exposure and HLA in healthy donors. Study-wide context: Unique TCRs numbering about 85 million, obtained from HLA-typed donors, made up an early data release. Study-level findings and limits: After further analysis at a later stage, around 17,000 TCR beta sequences were associated with HLA alleles at 0.05 false discovery rate.

Use of 60 Vbeta and 13 Jbeta primers characterized the PCR. Clones were read by immunoSEQ multiplex PCR, and TCRdb kept only the in-frame ones, dropping some. The table has roughly 99,000 clones, over 60% seen once. Germline CDR1 reads SGHVS; CDR2 reads FQNEAQ. This CDR3 region has 17 residues. V shed 5 bases, J shed 0 bases, and the junction held 7 bases outside the gene matches. The chain couples TRBV7-8 to TRBJ2-3, with TRBD2 identical over 11 bases. The source of this sequence is a man between 60 and 75 years old in good health and CMV-seropositive. Input material: PBMCs. Here the CDR3 reads CASSHGSGGDSTDTQYF. As DNA, the CDR3 is TGTGCCAGCAGCCATGGTAGCGGGGGGGATAGCACAGATACGCAGTATTTT.